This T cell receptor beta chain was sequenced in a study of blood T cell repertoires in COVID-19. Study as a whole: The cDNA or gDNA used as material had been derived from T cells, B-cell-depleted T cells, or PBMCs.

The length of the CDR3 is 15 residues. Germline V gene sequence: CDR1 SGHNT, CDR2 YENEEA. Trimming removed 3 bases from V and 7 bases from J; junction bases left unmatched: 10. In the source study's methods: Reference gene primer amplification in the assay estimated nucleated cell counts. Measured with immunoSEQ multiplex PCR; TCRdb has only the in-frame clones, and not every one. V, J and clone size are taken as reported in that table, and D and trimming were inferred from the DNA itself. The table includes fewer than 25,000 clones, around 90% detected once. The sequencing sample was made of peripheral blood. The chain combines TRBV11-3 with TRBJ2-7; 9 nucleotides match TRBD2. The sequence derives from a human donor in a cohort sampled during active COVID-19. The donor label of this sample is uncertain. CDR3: CASSFGGRAPWEQYF. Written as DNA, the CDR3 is TGTGCCAGCAGCTTCGGCGGGAGGGCCCCCTGGGAGCAGTACTTC.